This is a list of T cell receptor beta chains from one sample in a study of control samples from healthy donors and cancer patients. The repertoire was sequenced with immunoSEQ multiplex PCR; TCRdb's copy has only in-frame clones and lacks some. The sample has approximately 150,000 clones, around 94% seen once. What was sequenced was blood. The receptors stem from a woman younger than 35 in good health. Each CDR3 is given with its conserved first and last residue. Each record gives: J gene, D gene, clone size, V gene, CDR3 protein, CDR3 DNA. The D gene is left open where the match is weak. Size values are once, few and many counts, or a class for expanded clones, and some rows have none.

j_call: TRBJ2-1; d_call: NA; clone_size: once; v_call: TRBV9; cdr3_aa: CASSVEASQSSYNEQFF; cdr3_nt: TGTGCCAGCAGCGTAGAGGCTAGCCAGAGCTCCTACAATGAGCAGTTCTTC
j_call: TRBJ1-5; d_call: NA; clone_size: few; v_call: TRBV6-5; cdr3_aa: CASSYSRGNGNQPQHF; cdr3_nt: TGTGCCAGCAGTTACTCGAGGGGAAACGGCAATCAGCCCCAGCATTTT
j_call: TRBJ1-5; d_call: NA; clone_size: NA; v_call: TRBV19; cdr3_aa: CATDNPRGYSNQPQHF; cdr3_nt: TGTGCCACGGACAATCCCCGGGGATATAGCAATCAGCCCCAGCATTTT
j_call: TRBJ1-5; d_call: NA; clone_size: NA; v_call: TRBV15; cdr3_aa: CATSREKGLREPQHF; cdr3_nt: TGTGCCACCAGCAGAGAAAAGGGCCTCCGAGAGCCCCAGCATTTT
j_call: TRBJ2-1; d_call: NA; clone_size: NA; v_call: TRBV11-3; cdr3_aa: CASSLGAALRSYNEQFF; cdr3_nt: TGTGCCAGCAGCTTAGGGGCAGCCTTGAGGTCCTACAATGAGCAGTTCTTC
j_call: TRBJ1-6; d_call: TRBD1; clone_size: NA; v_call: TRBV4-2; cdr3_aa: CASSQGDRDRGSPLHF; cdr3_nt: TGTGCCAGCAGCCAAGGAGACAGGGATCGGGGTTCACCCCTCCACTTT
j_call: TRBJ2-1; d_call: NA; clone_size: NA; v_call: TRBV18; cdr3_aa: CASSPGQTPTYNEQFF; cdr3_nt: TGTGCCAGCTCACCTGGGCAGACCCCGACCTACAATGAGCAGTTCTTC
j_call: TRBJ1-5; d_call: TRBD1; clone_size: NA; v_call: TRBV18; cdr3_aa: CASSPDRVLRPQHF; cdr3_nt: TGTGCCAGCTCACCGGACAGGGTATTAAGGCCCCAGCATTTT
j_call: TRBJ2-7; d_call: NA; clone_size: NA; v_call: TRBV4-1; cdr3_aa: CASSQASPPAYEQYF; cdr3_nt: TGCGCCAGCAGCCAAGCGTCCCCCCCGGCCTACGAGCAGTACTTC
j_call: TRBJ1-6; d_call: NA; clone_size: NA; v_call: TRBV19; cdr3_aa: CASSIGPTSPLHF; cdr3_nt: TGTGCCAGTAGTATCGGGCCAACGTCACCCCTCCACTTT
j_call: TRBJ1-4; d_call: NA; clone_size: once; v_call: TRBV7-2; cdr3_aa: CASSLVPIRGRGPEKLFF; cdr3_nt: TGTGCCAGCAGCTTAGTCCCCATACGAGGGCGCGGGCCCGAAAAACTGTTTTTT
j_call: TRBJ2-3; d_call: TRBD1; clone_size: NA; v_call: TRBV7-9; cdr3_aa: CASSLGTGDVDTQYF; cdr3_nt: TGTGCCAGCAGCTTAGGGACAGGGGACGTGGATACGCAGTATTTT
j_call: TRBJ1-1; d_call: NA; clone_size: NA; v_call: TRBV20-1; cdr3_aa: CSASGSYTEAFF; cdr3_nt: TGCAGTGCTAGTGGGAGTTACACTGAAGCTTTCTTT
j_call: TRBJ1-5; d_call: NA; clone_size: NA; v_call: TRBV19; cdr3_aa: CASSWANGGNQPQHF; cdr3_nt: TGTGCCAGTAGTTGGGCCAACGGGGGTAATCAGCCCCAGCATTTT
j_call: TRBJ1-1; d_call: NA; clone_size: NA; v_call: TRBV5-8; cdr3_aa: CASSLGHTVEAFF; cdr3_nt: TGTGCCAGCAGCTTGGGGCACACAGTGGAAGCTTTCTTT
j_call: TRBJ2-5; d_call: NA; clone_size: NA; v_call: TRBV5-1; cdr3_aa: CASNLQETQYF; cdr3_nt: TGCGCCAGCAACCTCCAAGAGACCCAGTACTTC
j_call: TRBJ1-4; d_call: TRBD1; clone_size: NA; v_call: TRBV27; cdr3_aa: CASSPGTGGGKLFF; cdr3_nt: TGTGCCAGCAGTCCCGGGACAGGGGGAGGAAAACTGTTTTTT
j_call: TRBJ2-7; d_call: NA; clone_size: NA; v_call: TRBV6-5; cdr3_aa: CASSYSRAYEQYF; cdr3_nt: TGTGCCAGCAGTTACTCGAGGGCCTACGAGCAGTACTTC
j_call: TRBJ1-5; d_call: NA; clone_size: NA; v_call: TRBV3-1/TRBV3-2; cdr3_aa: CASSLGGQPQHF; cdr3_nt: TGTGCCAGCAGTCTTGGGGGTCAGCCCCAGCATTTT
j_call: TRBJ1-2; d_call: TRBD1; clone_size: NA; v_call: TRBV12-3/TRBV12-4; cdr3_aa: CATGTDYGYTF; cdr3_nt: TGTGCCACCGGGACAGACTATGGCTACACCTTC
j_call: TRBJ1-1; d_call: TRBD1; clone_size: NA; v_call: TRBV10-3; cdr3_aa: CAGRDRVDTEAFF; cdr3_nt: TGTGCCGGACGGGACAGGGTGGACACTGAAGCTTTCTTT
j_call: TRBJ1-5; d_call: NA; clone_size: NA; v_call: TRBV2; cdr3_aa: CASSEIMGTQPQHF; cdr3_nt: TGTGCCAGCAGTGAAATAATGGGAACCCAGCCCCAGCATTTT
j_call: TRBJ2-3; d_call: NA; clone_size: NA; v_call: TRBV18; cdr3_aa: CASSPPVQGFTDTQYF; cdr3_nt: TGTGCCAGCTCACCACCCGTTCAGGGCTTCACAGATACGCAGTATTTT
j_call: TRBJ1-1; d_call: NA; clone_size: once; v_call: TRBV10-3; cdr3_aa: CAISLQGGNTEAFF; cdr3_nt: TGTGCCATCAGTTTACAGGGAGGGAACACTGAAGCTTTCTTT
j_call: TRBJ1-5; d_call: NA; clone_size: few; v_call: TRBV5-1; cdr3_aa: CASSLDGTEPQHF; cdr3_nt: TGCGCCAGCAGCCTCGACGGGACCGAGCCCCAGCATTTT
j_call: TRBJ2-7; d_call: NA; clone_size: once; v_call: TRBV11-2; cdr3_aa: CASSLVSEQYF; cdr3_nt: TGTGCCAGCAGCTTAGTGTCCGAGCAGTACTTC
j_call: TRBJ1-2; d_call: NA; clone_size: NA; v_call: TRBV6-1; cdr3_aa: CASSDRDIYGYTF; cdr3_nt: TGTGCCAGCAGTGACAGGGACATTTATGGCTACACCTTC
j_call: TRBJ2-2; d_call: NA; clone_size: NA; v_call: TRBV7-2; cdr3_aa: CASSGGQRNTGELFF; cdr3_nt: TGTGCCAGCAGCGGAGGACAGAGAAACACCGGGGAGCTGTTTTTT
j_call: TRBJ1-1; d_call: NA; clone_size: NA; v_call: TRBV11-2; cdr3_aa: CASSLADGAQAFF; cdr3_nt: TGTGCCAGCAGCTTGGCGGACGGGGCTCAAGCTTTCTTT
j_call: TRBJ1-5; d_call: TRBD1; clone_size: NA; v_call: TRBV4-2; cdr3_aa: CASSQQGGSNQPQHF; cdr3_nt: TGTGCCAGCAGCCAACAGGGGGGGAGCAATCAGCCCCAGCATTTT
j_call: TRBJ1-3; d_call: NA; clone_size: NA; v_call: TRBV19; cdr3_aa: CAAGQSIGDTIYF; cdr3_nt: TGTGCCGCAGGACAGTCGATTGGGGACACCATATATTTT
j_call: TRBJ2-4; d_call: NA; clone_size: NA; v_call: TRBV6-5; cdr3_aa: CASSSEGDIQYF; cdr3_nt: TGTGCCAGCAGTTCAGAGGGGGACATTCAGTACTTC
j_call: TRBJ2-7; d_call: NA; clone_size: NA; v_call: TRBV5-1; cdr3_aa: CASSTLGPSNGNEQYF; cdr3_nt: TGCGCCAGCAGCACCTTGGGGCCGTCAAACGGGAACGAGCAGTACTTC
j_call: TRBJ2-3; d_call: NA; clone_size: NA; v_call: TRBV5-4; cdr3_aa: CASSLNGLADTQYF; cdr3_nt: TGTGCCAGCAGCTTGAACGGTTTGGCAGATACGCAGTATTTT
j_call: TRBJ1-5; d_call: NA; clone_size: NA; v_call: TRBV6-1; cdr3_aa: CASSDLPDQPQHF; cdr3_nt: TGTGCCAGCAGTGATCTCCCGGATCAGCCCCAGCATTTT
j_call: TRBJ2-5; d_call: TRBD1; clone_size: once; v_call: TRBV7-9; cdr3_aa: CASSQRQGVRETQYF; cdr3_nt: TGTGCCAGCAGCCAGAGACAGGGGGTTCGAGAGACCCAGTACTTC
j_call: TRBJ2-3; d_call: NA; clone_size: once; v_call: TRBV4-1; cdr3_aa: CASSPQGSGTQYF; cdr3_nt: TGCGCCAGCAGCCCGCAGGGGTCGGGTACGCAGTATTTT
j_call: TRBJ1-2; d_call: NA; clone_size: NA; v_call: TRBV4-2; cdr3_aa: CASSQGRYGTNYGYTF; cdr3_nt: TGTGCCAGCAGCCAAGGTCGATACGGGACAAACTATGGCTACACCTTC
j_call: TRBJ1-2; d_call: NA; clone_size: NA; v_call: TRBV5-5; cdr3_aa: CASSSLGADYGYTF; cdr3_nt: TGTGCCAGCAGCTCCTTGGGGGCCGACTATGGCTACACCTTC
j_call: TRBJ1-3; d_call: NA; clone_size: NA; v_call: TRBV27; cdr3_aa: CASSLNGYSGNTIYF; cdr3_nt: TGTGCCAGCAGTTTGAATGGCTACTCTGGAAACACCATATATTTT
j_call: TRBJ2-7; d_call: NA; clone_size: NA; v_call: TRBV28; cdr3_aa: CASSLISGVGYHEQYF; cdr3_nt: TGTGCCAGCAGTCTCATCTCTGGTGTAGGGTACCACGAGCAGTACTTC
j_call: TRBJ1-3; d_call: NA; clone_size: NA; v_call: TRBV4-1; cdr3_aa: CASSQVDLGFSGNTIYF; cdr3_nt: TGCGCCAGCAGCCAAGTTGATTTAGGTTTCAGTGGAAACACCATATATTTT
j_call: TRBJ2-7; d_call: NA; clone_size: NA; v_call: TRBV2; cdr3_aa: CASRGFGRRDHEQYF; cdr3_nt: TGTGCCAGCCGGGGCTTCGGGCGGAGAGACCACGAGCAGTACTTC
j_call: TRBJ2-7; d_call: NA; clone_size: NA; v_call: TRBV7-9; cdr3_aa: CASSLKGRAHEQYF; cdr3_nt: TGTGCCAGCAGCTTGAAGGGAAGGGCCCACGAGCAGTACTTC
j_call: TRBJ2-3; d_call: TRBD1; clone_size: NA; v_call: TRBV9; cdr3_aa: CASSPGTGSTDTQYF; cdr3_nt: TGTGCCAGCAGCCCAGGGACAGGGAGCACAGATACGCAGTATTTT
j_call: TRBJ2-3; d_call: NA; clone_size: NA; v_call: TRBV20-1; cdr3_aa: CSGQGTDTQYF; cdr3_nt: TGCAGTGGGCAGGGGACAGATACGCAGTATTTT